The 20 T cell receptor beta chains below all came from one sample that was sequenced in a study of TIL therapy for anti-PD-1-resistant metastatic lung cancer. Sample time point: pre-treatment sample, taken before nivolumab and TIL therapy. The tumor samples were excised metastases, mostly pleural nodules or supraclavicular lymph nodes. This was the immunoSEQ v3 assay. Some clones are missing from TCRdb's copy, which holds only in-frame ones; the method was immunoSEQ multiplex PCR. The profile shows 9,500 to 15,000 clones, roughly 60% of them singletons. Here the sequenced sample was tumor tissue, taken at baseline. The receptors were gathered from a person between 25 and 79 years old with non-small cell lung cancer.

The chain is built from TRBV28 and TRBJ2-7; 8 positions match TRBD1. In germline, CDR1 is MDHEN, CDR2 SYDVKM. This CDR3 has 14 amino acids. V was clipped by 6 bases and J by 5 bases; unmatched bases: 9. The DNA of the CDR3 is TGTGCCAGCAGGTCGACAGGGGTGAGGAACGAGCAGTACTTC. Translation gives CASRSTGVRNEQYF.

The count of this clone is one. The CDR3 DNA reads as TGTGCCAGCAGTTCGCCCCGCCTCGGCGATGAGCAGTTCTTC. Translated: CASSSPRLGDEQFF. The chain couples TRBV28 to TRBJ2-1; D unresolved. Trimming took off 4 bases at V and 8 bases at J, with 15 bases between the two ends. CDR3 size: 14 residues. Germline CDR1 MDHEN, CDR2 SYDVKM.

The rearrangement joins TRBV6-5 to TRBJ1-5; D call uncertain. The V end lost 2 bases, the J end lost 4 bases, and 6 bases lay between the germline ends. The CDR3 totals 13 residues. Per the germline V gene, CDR1 is MNHEY and CDR2 is SVGAGI. The CDR3 spells CASSYKQNQPQHF. Written as DNA, the CDR3 is TGTGCCAGCAGTTACAAACAGAATCAGCCCCAGCATTTT.

J is TRBJ2-2 and V is TRBV9; 7 bases are shared with TRBD2. Unmatched junction bases numbered 7, after V lost 4 bases and J lost 7 bases. Germline CDR1 reads SGDLS; CDR2 reads YYNGEE. The CDR3 extends over 14 amino acids. The CDR3 DNA follows: TGTGCCAGCAGCCTATCCCCGGGGGGCGGGGAGCTGTTTTTT. Amino acids: CASSLSPGGGELFF.

This clone appeared once. The chain has TRBV18 and TRBJ1-1; D gene ambiguous. CDR1 and CDR2 from the germline V gene are KGHSH and LQKENI. V lost 3 bases to trimming and J lost 5 bases, with 16 bases between them. The CDR3 is made up of 15 amino acids. The chain's CDR3 is CASSPKHPTGTEAFF. The CDR3 nucleotides are TGTGCCAGCTCACCGAAGCATCCTACGGGAACTGAAGCTTTCTTT. Complete variable domain (other parts from reference TRBV18 and TRBJ1-1): NAGVMQNPRHLVRRRGQEARLRCSPMKGHSHVYWYRQLPEEGLKFMVYLQKENIIDESGMPKERFSAEFPKEGPSILRIQQVVRGDSAAYFCASSPKHPTGTEAFFGQGTRLTVV.

The chain has TRBV3-1 (or the pseudogene TRBV3-2) and TRBJ2-1, with D possibly being TRBD2 (5 bases). Germline assignment: CDR1 LGHDT and CDR2 YNNKEL (reference sequence). V lost 1 base to trimming and J lost 2 bases, with 6 bases between them. This CDR3 has 14 amino acids. The DNA of the CDR3 is TGTGCCAGCAGCCAAGGACTAACCTACAATGAGCAGTTCTTC. Translating it yields CASSQGLTYNEQFF.

The CDR3 coding sequence is TGTGCCAGCAGCTTGGGGACGAACACCGGGGAGCTGTTTTTT. Protein sequence: CASSLGTNTGELFF. The rearrangement links TRBV2 to TRBJ2-2; D gene uncertain. V was cut by 6 bases and J by 0 bases, with 8 bases left in between. This CDR3 is built from 14 residues. From germline, CDR1 is SNHLY and CDR2 FYNNEI.

This chain uses TRBV5-6 with TRBJ1-2; 10 bases are shared with TRBD1. Germline loops: CDR1 SGHDT, CDR2 YYEEEE. The V gene end was trimmed by 3 bases and the J gene end by 4 bases; junction bases not matched to a gene: 12. The CDR3 is 17 residues long. In DNA, the CDR3 is TGTGCCAGCAGCTCGGTGCTAGGACAGGGGGAGACCTATGGCTACACCTTC. Translation: CASSSVLGQGETYGYTF.

The chain joins TRBV5-6 to TRBJ2-5; 11 bases are a match to TRBD2. CDR1 and CDR2 from the germline V gene are SGHDT and YYEEEE. Germline trimming cut 4 bases from V and 3 bases from J; bases unmatched to any gene: 8. This CDR3 spans 16 amino acids. CDR3 DNA: TGTGCCAGCAGCATACGACTAGCGGGATTGGAAGAGACCCAGTACTTC. Amino acids: CASSIRLAGLEETQYF.

The chain links TRBV7-8 to TRBJ1-5, with D perhaps TRBD1 (5 bases). CDR1 is SGHVS, CDR2 FQNEAQ, per germline. V was shortened by 5 bases and J by 2 bases, with 16 bases between the two germline ends. The length of the CDR3 is 16 residues. The chain's CDR3 is CASSPDRGEGNQPQHF. The CDR3 nucleotides read TGTGCCAGCAGCCCGGACCGGGGGGAAGGCAATCAGCCCCAGCATTTT.

The rearrangement joins TRBV12-3 or TRBV12-4 to TRBJ2-7, with D unresolved. This CDR3 has 11 amino acids. Between the trimmed V and J ends, which lost 5 bases and 3 bases, there was a span of 5 bases. DNA of the CDR3: TGTGCCAGCAGTCTTAACTACGAGCAGTACTTC. Its translation is CASSLNYEQYF.

This clone came up a few times. This chain links TRBV3-1 (or the pseudogene TRBV3-2) with TRBJ2-7; unclear D gene. V dropped 1 base and J dropped 3 bases, with 13 bases sitting between them. CDR3 length: 15 amino acids. CDR1 is LGHDT and CDR2 is YNNKEL in the germline V gene (reference sequence). CDR3 coding DNA: TGTGCCAGCAGCCAAGGTGGACCGTCAGGCTACGAGCAGTACTTC. Its protein product is CASSQGGPSGYEQYF.

The chain employs TRBV11-2 and TRBJ2-1, with D perhaps given as TRBD1 or TRBD2 (5 bases each). This CDR3 has 16 amino acids. With 1 base removed from V and 8 bases from J, the gap between germline ends came to 18 bases. Germline CDR1 and CDR2: SGHAT and FQNNGV. CDR3 nucleotides: TGTGCCAGCAGCTTAGGCACACTAATCAGGGACGATGAGCAGTTCTTC. It codes for CASSLGTLIRDDEQFF.

V and J are TRBV4-2 and TRBJ2-3; 12 bases agree with TRBD2. This CDR3 is built from 15 residues. Germline V gene sequence: CDR1 LGHNA, CDR2 YNFKEQ. Trimming took 4 bases from V and 4 from J; bases not matched to a gene: 3. CDR3 in DNA: TGTGCCAGCAGCCCTAGCGGGGGGGCCCCAGATACGCAGTATTTT. This encodes CASSPSGGAPDTQYF.

The chain combines TRBV2 with TRBJ2-3; a weak D match, TRBD2 (6 bases). The germline CDR1 and CDR2 sequences are SNHLY and FYNNEI. The CDR3 runs 14 residues. V was cut by 2 bases and J by 5 bases, with 11 bases left in between. The CDR3 sequence: CASSEPGGGDTQYF. The CDR3 bases are TGTGCCAGCAGTGAACCCGGGGGAGGAGATACGCAGTATTTT.

The chain combines TRBV10-3 with TRBJ2-3; D is uncertain. The CDR3 runs 14 residues. Deletions cut 2 bases from V and 2 bases from J, with 8 bases between. Looked up from germline, CDR1 is ENHRY and CDR2 is SYGVKD. CDR3 sequence reads: CAISEASLTDTQYF. The CDR3 DNA sequence: TGTGCCATCAGTGAGGCCAGCCTCACAGATACGCAGTATTTT.

The chain has TRBV7-3 and TRBJ2-2; perhaps TRBD1 as D (6 bases). V was shortened by 4 bases and J by 6 bases, with 15 bases between the two germline ends. The germline V gene encodes CDR1 SGHTA and CDR2 FQGTGA. The CDR3 is 15 amino acids. The CDR3, as DNA: TGTGCCAGCAGCTCAACAGGGACCCTCTCCGGGGAGCTGTTTTTT. Its translation is CASSSTGTLSGELFF.

This clone was observed a handful of times. V usage is TRBV6-6 and J usage is TRBJ2-7, with TRBD2 as a possible D gene (6 bases). The CDR3 has 13 amino acids. The V end lost 4 bases, the J end lost 5 bases, and 12 bases lay between the germline ends. Germline V gives CDR1 MNHNY, CDR2 SVGAGI (reference sequence). The chain's CDR3 is CASSWEGRHEQYF. The CDR3 nucleotides are TGTGCCAGCAGTTGGGAAGGGAGGCACGAGCAGTACTTC.

This chain connects TRBV5-5 to TRBJ2-2; 12 bases are a match to TRBD2. Germline CDR1 reads SGHKS; CDR2 reads YYEKEE (reference sequence). The ends lost 4 bases at V and 4 bases at J; junction bases unmatched: 14. The CDR3 runs to 19 residues. This chain's CDR3 is CASSPSLAGGPRSTGELFF. The CDR3 nucleotides are TGTGCCAGCAGCCCATCCCTAGCGGGGGGGCCGCGGAGCACCGGGGAGCTGTTTTTT.

This clone has just a few counts. This sequence joins TRBV10-3 and TRBJ2-3, with TRBD1 as a possible D gene (5 bases). Germline V gene sequence: CDR1 ENHRY, CDR2 SYGVKD. V shed 7 bases and J shed 3 bases, with 11 bases lying between them. This CDR3 comprises 13 residues. The CDR3 reads CAITGRDTDTQYF. The CDR3, as DNA: TGTGCCATCACGGGCAGGGATACAGATACGCAGTATTTT.